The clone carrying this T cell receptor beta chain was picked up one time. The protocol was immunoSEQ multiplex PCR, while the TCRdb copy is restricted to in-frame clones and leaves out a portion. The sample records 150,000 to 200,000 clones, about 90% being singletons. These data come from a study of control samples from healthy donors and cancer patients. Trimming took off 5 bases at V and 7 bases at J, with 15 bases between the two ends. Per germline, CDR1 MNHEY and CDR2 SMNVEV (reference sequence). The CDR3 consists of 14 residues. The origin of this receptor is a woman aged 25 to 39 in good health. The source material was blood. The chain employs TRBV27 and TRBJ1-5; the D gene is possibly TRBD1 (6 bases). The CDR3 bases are TGTGCCAGCAGTACCACAGGGTCGGGACAGCCCCAGCATTTT. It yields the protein CASSTTGSGQPQHF.